A single sample is the source of the 15 T cell receptor delta chains below, sequenced in a study of gamma-delta chains in newborns, infants, children. TCRdb processed the reads again with the CATT caller. The sample lists around 2,800 delta-chain clones; 3.9% were seen once. What was sequenced was blood. The receptors come from a child who was a newborn, infant or young child, either healthy, febrile or measles-vaccinated (not recorded which).

Comments on this clone: This may arise from a read error, as a much more abundant clone is one base away. This sequence joins TRDV2 and TRDJ2; TRDD3 agrees at 8 bases. The germline gives CDR1 GEAIGNYY, CDR2 EKD. The length of the CDR3 is 18 residues. The CDR3 region is CACDTVGIRGALTAQPFF. For the CDR3, the DNA is TGTGCCTGTGACACCGTAGGGATACGTGGGGCTTTGACAGCACAACCCTTCTTT.

This clone was recorded a few times. TCRdb shows a much larger clone's protein in place of this DNA's translation, and the two differ at residue 9, likely through a read error; the protein shown is translated from the DNA. The CDR3 nucleotides are TGTGCCTGTGACACCGGGATACGCGAAACCTGGGACACCCGACAGATGTTTTTC. Protein: CACDTGIRETWDTRQMFF. This chain joins TRDV2 and TRDJ3, with 8 bases fitting TRDD3. V lost 0 bases, J lost 2 bases, and 5 bases stayed unmatched. The CDR3 has 18 amino acids. Per the germline V gene, CDR1 is GEAIGNYY and CDR2 is EKD.

For this clone: Translating this DNA gives a protein that differs at residue 13 from the TCRdb one, which belongs to a much larger clone; a read error is likely, and the protein shown is this translation. The CDR3 region has the DNA TGTGCTCTTGGGTTATCTTCCACCCTGGGGGTGGGTAACCTCATCTTT. It specifies CALGLSSTLGVGNLIF. The chain has TRDV1 and TRDJ1; TRDD3 matches at 7 bases. Per germline, CDR1 TSWWSYY and CDR2 QGS. The V and J ends lost 5 bases and 11 bases, in that order; junction bases with no gene match: 20. The CDR3 extends over 16 amino acids.

Notes on this clone: TCRdb's protein for this DNA is that of a much larger clone and differs from the translation at residue 5, likely a read error; the protein shown is the DNA translation. The chain recombines TRDV2 with TRDJ2, with D tentatively TRDD3 (6 bases). The length of the CDR3 is 15 residues. CDR1 GEAIGNYY and CDR2 EKD come from the germline V gene. The germline V and J ends were trimmed by 3 bases and 10 bases, with 20 bases remaining between them. CDR3 residues: CACDAVGASGEQLFF. Written as DNA, the CDR3 is TGTGCCTGTGACGCCGTGGGGGCCTCGGGAGAACAACTCTTCTTT.

This clone was seen more than once but under ten times. The protein held in TCRdb is that of a much larger clone and does not match this DNA's translation at residue 12, likely because of a read error; the protein shown is translated from the DNA. This chain joins TRDV2 and TRDJ3, with 13 bases matching TRDD3. The V gene's germline CDR1 is GEAIGNYY and CDR2 EKD. There are 19 residues in the CDR3. The ends lost 3 bases at V and 5 bases at J; junction bases unmatched: 9. The CDR3: CACDPTTGGYARDTRQMFF. For the CDR3, the DNA is TGTGCCTGTGACCCAACTACTGGGGGATACGCCCGGGACACCCGACAGATGTTTTTC.

This clone was seen a handful of times. A read error is possible here, since a much larger clone lies one base away. The same CDR3 also results from other DNA sequences found in this sample. This sequence joins TRDV2 and TRDJ3, with a tentative D call TRDD3 (6 bases). The germline V gene has CDR1 GEAIGNYY and CDR2 EKD. The CDR3 is made up of 20 amino acids. The CDR3 nucleotides read TGTGCCTGTGACACCGTCCAAGGGGATCCAAGCTCCTGGGACACCCGGCAGATGTTTTTC. Protein product: CACDTVQGDPSSWDTRQMFF.

The table lists this clone with a few counts. This DNA translates differently at residue 12 from the TCRdb protein, which is that of a much larger clone; a read error is likely, and the protein shown is the DNA's own translation. The chain employs TRDV2 and TRDJ2; D may be TRDD3 (6 bases). From germline, CDR1 is GEAIGNYY and CDR2 EKD. This CDR3 contains 17 residues. CDR3 residues: CACDKLGGPALIAQLFF. CDR3 coding DNA: TGTGCCTGTGACAAGTTGGGGGGACCTGCTTTGATAGCACAACTCTTCTTT.

Comment on this clone: The protein TCRdb lists belongs to a much larger clone and differs from this DNA's translation at residue 10, which points to a read error; the protein shown is made from the DNA. The rearrangement uses TRDV2 and TRDJ3, with TRDD3 matching 11 bases. The J segment lost 0 bases and the V segment lost 0 bases, leaving 3 bases of the junction unmatched. The CDR3 sequence is 19 residues long. Germline V CDR1 and CDR2: GEAIGNYY, EKD. In nucleotides, the CDR3 is TGTGCCTGTGACACCGTCTGGGGGATACACTCCTGGGACACCCGACAGATGTTTTTC. This codes for CACDTVWGIHSWDTRQMFF.

Relative to its sample, this clone is medium-sized. This chain connects TRDV2 to TRDJ2; 11 nucleotides line up with TRDD3. The germline V gene has CDR1 GEAIGNYY and CDR2 EKD. J gave up 5 bases and V 1 base, and 5 bases lay outside the gene matches. This CDR3 spans 16 amino acids. The CDR3 spells CACDTPWGIHTAQLFF. The CDR3 bases are TGTGCCTGTGACACTCCCTGGGGGATACACACAGCACAACTCTTCTTT.

This clone was counted only a few times. This clone may be a read error of a much larger clone one base away. V and J are TRDV2 and TRDJ3, with 10 bases aligning to TRDD3. The J segment lost 1 base and the V segment lost 1 base, leaving 9 bases of the junction unmatched. The germline CDR1 and CDR2 sequences are GEAIGNYY and EKD. CDR3 length equals 20 residues. CDR3 nucleotides: TGTGCCTGTGACACTGTACCGGGGGATACGCCTTCCTGGGACACCCGACAGATGTTTTTC. Its protein product is CACDTVPGDTPSWDTRQMFF.

This clone qualifies as medium-sized. The rearrangement links TRDV2 to TRDJ3, with 13 bases identical to TRDD3. The CDR3 covers 20 residues. Trimming cost V 0 bases and J 0 bases; bases outside gene matches: 4. Germline assignment: CDR1 GEAIGNYY and CDR2 EKD. CDR3 amino acids: CACDTVNWGIRSWDTRQMFF. As DNA, the CDR3 is TGTGCCTGTGACACCGTGAACTGGGGGATACGCTCCTGGGACACCCGACAGATGTTTTTC.

About this clone: TCRdb shows a much larger clone's protein in place of this DNA's translation, and the two differ at residue 17, likely through a read error; the protein shown is translated from the DNA. The chain couples TRDV2 to TRDJ3; TRDD3 might be the D (5 bases). Germline V gene data show CDR1 as GEAIGNYY and CDR2 as EKD. This CDR3 spans 19 amino acids. The CDR3 region is CACDTVVRESSWDTRQKFF. The CDR3 bases are TGTGCCTGTGACACCGTAGTCCGGGAAAGCTCCTGGGACACCCGACAGAAGTTTTTC.

This clone was counted only a few times. The amino acid sequence in TCRdb belongs to a much larger clone and departs from this DNA's translation at residue 11, likely a sequencing read error; the sequence shown is translated from the DNA. The V and J genes are TRDV2 and TRDJ3; TRDD3 is a possible D gene (6 bases). Germline V lookup: CDR1 GEAIGNYY, CDR2 EKD. This CDR3 is 17 amino acids long. CDR3 loop: CACDTVLGSWGTRQMFF. CDR3 coding DNA: TGTGCCTGTGACACCGTACTGGGCTCCTGGGGCACCCGACAGATGTTTTTC.

This clone was seen more than once but under ten times. A much larger clonotype is one base distant, so this may be a read error. The J gene is TRDJ1, the V gene TRDV2; 13 positions agree with TRDD3. The CDR3 runs to 21 residues. Germline V CDR1 and CDR2: GEAIGNYY, EKD. Germline trimming cut 1 base from V and 3 bases from J; bases unmatched to any gene: 19. The CDR3, as DNA: TGTGCCTGTGACACTCTCAGCCTTACTGGGGGATACGGGGAGGACGCCGATAAACTCATCTTT. As protein: CACDTLSLTGGYGEDADKLIF.

Concerning this clone: Other DNA sequences in the same sample also yield this CDR3. This chain uses TRDV2 with TRDJ3; 9 bases match TRDD3. TCRdb supplies no J gene; here it was assigned by aligning the nucleotide sequence to germline. Per the germline V gene, CDR1 is GEAIGNYY and CDR2 is EKD. The CDR3 loop spans 20 amino acids. Trimming cost V 4 bases and J 0 bases; bases outside gene matches: 12. In DNA form, the CDR3 reads TGTGCCTGTGATACCATGGTACTGGGGGAGAGCTCCTGGGACACCCGACAGATGTTTTTC. This translates into CACDTMVLGESSWDTRQMFF.